This is a list of T cell receptor beta chains from one sample in a study of cytomegalovirus exposure and HLA in healthy donors. The data were produced by immunoSEQ multiplex PCR, yet TCRdb's version contains in-frame clones alone and is incomplete. The sample lists about 130,000 clones; about 79% were seen once. Sequencing input: PBMCs. Receptors originate from a man between 45 and 60 years old in good health and CMV-seronegative. CDR3s include the opening cysteine and the closing phenylalanine or tryptophan. The D gene is left open where the match is weak. Where a row states a size, it is once, few, many or the class of an expanded clone; other rows omit it.

V gene	J gene	D gene	clone size	CDR3 DNA	CDR3 protein
TRBV30	TRBJ2-3	TRBD2	few	TGTGCCTGGAGTGTTGACGGGGGGGGTGTTACGCAGTATTTT	CAWSVDGGGVTQYF
TRBV6-5	TRBJ1-1	.	once	TGTGCCAGCAGTTACTCACAGGGCGGCACTGAAGCTTTCTTT	CASSYSQGGTEAFF
TRBV30	TRBJ1-5	TRBD1	.	TGTGCCTGGAGTGTACAGGGGACAGGGCCGGGCAATCAGCCCCAGCATTTT	CAWSVQGTGPGNQPQHF
TRBV6-5	TRBJ1-4	.	.	TGTGCCAGCACTACCGCTTCTGGGCCTAATGAAAAACTGTTTTTT	CASTTASGPNEKLFF
TRBV6-1	TRBJ1-4	.	.	TGTGCCAGCAGTGACAGGGGAATAGCTAATGAAAAACTGTTTTTT	CASSDRGIANEKLFF
TRBV30	TRBJ2-5	TRBD2	.	TGTGCCTGGACTATAGCGGGGGGGCGGGAGACCCAGTACTTC	CAWTIAGGRETQYF
TRBV5-1	TRBJ2-5	TRBD1	.	TGCGCCAGCAGCCCAAACAGGGGCCTCGGGGAGACCCAGTACTTC	CASSPNRGLGETQYF
TRBV5-1	TRBJ2-5	TRBD2	.	TGCGCCAGCAGCTTGCGGCTAGCGGGGGTAGAGACCCAGTACTTC	CASSLRLAGVETQYF
TRBV25-1	TRBJ2-7	.	.	TGTGCCAGCAGCTTTAGTGCCGCCTACGAGCAGTACTTC	CASSFSAAYEQYF
TRBV6-6	TRBJ1-2	.	few	TGTGCCAGCAGAGAACCTGAGGTGCGCTACACCTTC	CASREPEVRYTF
TRBV6-1	TRBJ1-6	.	few	TGTGCCAGCAGTGACAGGGATAATTCACCCCTCCACTTT	CASSDRDNSPLHF
TRBV6-1	TRBJ2-1	TRBD1	.	TGTGCCAGCACTACCGACAGGGGCCACTACAATGAGCAGTTCTTC	CASTTDRGHYNEQFF
TRBV7-9	TRBJ2-7	TRBD1	.	TGTGCCAGCAGCCCCGGGACAGGGTACTACGAGCAGTACTTC	CASSPGTGYYEQYF
TRBV5-4	TRBJ2-7	.	.	TGTGCCAGCAGCAGTCTGGCCTCCTACGAGCAGTACTTC	CASSSLASYEQYF
TRBV4-2	TRBJ2-3	TRBD1	.	TGTGCCAGCAGCCAGGCCTTAGGGGGCGCGGCAGATACGCAGTATTTT	CASSQALGGAADTQYF
TRBV4-1	TRBJ1-5	.	.	TGCGCCAGCAGCCCGGGGAGAGGACAGCCCCAGCATTTT	CASSPGRGQPQHF
TRBV5-8	TRBJ2-3	TRBD2	.	TGTGCCAGCAGCTTTTCAGGGACTAGCGGAGGGACAGATACGCAGTATTTT	CASSFSGTSGGTDTQYF
TRBV14	TRBJ2-7	TRBD1	.	TGTGCCAGTCGTCCGGGACAGGGGCCCTACGAGCAGTACTTC	CASRPGQGPYEQYF
TRBV7-2	TRBJ1-6	TRBD1	.	TGTGCCAGCAGCTTAGGGGACAGGGGGTATAGCTCCTATAATTCACCCCTCCACTTT	CASSLGDRGYSSYNSPLHF
TRBV2	TRBJ1-2	.	.	TGTGCCAGTAGAAGAGGGATGTCTAACTATGGCTACACCTTC	CASRRGMSNYGYTF
TRBV5-1	TRBJ1-6	TRBD1	.	TGCGCCAGCAGCTTGGGGGGGGCAGGGGGCGATTCACCCCTCCACTTT	CASSLGGAGGDSPLHF
TRBV7-9	TRBJ1-2	.	.	TGTGCCAGCAGCTATGGGGGGGGCTACACCTTC	CASSYGGGYTF
TRBV19	TRBJ1-2	TRBD1	.	TGTGCCACCAAGCTTGGACAGGGACCCTATGGCTACACCTTC	CATKLGQGPYGYTF
TRBV18	TRBJ2-2	.	.	TGTGCCAGCTCATTGGGGGCGTCGAACACCGGGGAGCTGTTTTTT	CASSLGASNTGELFF
TRBV11-3	TRBJ1-1	TRBD1	few	TGTGCCAGCAGCTATAGGGACAGCTTTGAAGCTTTCTTT	CASSYRDSFEAFF
TRBV29-1	TRBJ2-5	TRBD1	.	TGCAGCGTTGTGGGACAGGGGCAAGAGACCCAGTACTTC	CSVVGQGQETQYF
TRBV15	TRBJ2-7	TRBD2	.	TGTGCCACCAGCCTCCGGACTAGCGGGGGTTTCTCCTACGAGCAGTACTTC	CATSLRTSGGFSYEQYF
TRBV21-1	TRBJ2-7	.	few	TGTGCCAGCAGCAAACCGGGAGGTGAGCAGTACTTC	CASSKPGGEQYF
TRBV6-1	TRBJ2-6	TRBD1	once	TGTGCCAGCAGTGAAGCGGACCCACAGGGGGACTTCTCTGGGGCCAACGTCCTGACTTTC	CASSEADPQGDFSGANVLTF
TRBV7-2	TRBJ1-5	.	.	TGTGCCAGCAGCCCTCGGGGTCCGGCCCAGCCCCAGCATTTT	CASSPRGPAQPQHF
TRBV18	TRBJ2-7	.	.	TGTGCCAGCTCACCGCAGGAGGGGACCTCCTACGAGCAGTACTTC	CASSPQEGTSYEQYF
TRBV2	TRBJ1-4	.	.	TGTGCCAGCAGTGGCAGGGAAACTAATGAAAAACTGTTTTTT	CASSGRETNEKLFF
TRBV28	TRBJ1-4	TRBD1	.	TGTGCCAGCAGTTCAACAGGGGGCGCGGAAAAACTGTTTTTT	CASSSTGGAEKLFF
TRBV6-5	TRBJ2-5	.	.	TGTGCCAGCAGGGAGGGGTTCCAAGAGACCCAGTACTTC	CASREGFQETQYF
TRBV5-1	TRBJ1-1	.	.	TGCGCCAGCACCAATTCGGGAGGAGACACTGAAGCTTTCTTT	CASTNSGGDTEAFF
TRBV10-1	TRBJ2-2	.	.	TGCGCCAGCATCGGACTTACGACCGGGGAGCTGTTTTTT	CASIGLTTGELFF
TRBV15	TRBJ1-2	TRBD1	once	TGTGCCACCAGCAGAGACAGGGGGGATAACTATGGCTACACCTTC	CATSRDRGDNYGYTF
TRBV19	TRBJ2-1	TRBD1	.	TGTGCCAGTATCAAGGACAGGGGTGGGAATGAGCAGTTCTTC	CASIKDRGGNEQFF
TRBV7-8	TRBJ2-1	.	.	TGTGCCAGCAGCCATCGTGGGGGAGGGCAGTTCTTC	CASSHRGGGQFF
TRBV5-1	TRBJ2-7	TRBD1	.	TGCGCCAGCAGCGCAGGACAGGTTGGAGACGAGCAGTACTTC	CASSAGQVGDEQYF